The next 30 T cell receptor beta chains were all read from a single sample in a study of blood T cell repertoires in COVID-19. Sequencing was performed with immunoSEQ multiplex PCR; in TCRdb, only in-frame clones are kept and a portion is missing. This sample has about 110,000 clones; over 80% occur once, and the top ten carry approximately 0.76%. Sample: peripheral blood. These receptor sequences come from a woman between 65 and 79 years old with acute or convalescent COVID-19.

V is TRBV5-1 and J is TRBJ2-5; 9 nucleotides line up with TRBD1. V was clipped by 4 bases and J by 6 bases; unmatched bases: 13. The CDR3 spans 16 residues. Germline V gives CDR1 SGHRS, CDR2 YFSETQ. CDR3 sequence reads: CASSPQPGDREQTQYF. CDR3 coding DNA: TGCGCCAGCAGCCCACAGCCAGGGGACAGGGAACAGACCCAGTACTTC.

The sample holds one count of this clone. The CDR3 DNA reads as TGTGCCAGCAGCCAAGATTACGGGGGAGAAGCTGAAGCTTTCTTT. Residues: CASSQDYGGEAEAFF. This chain links TRBV4-2 with TRBJ1-1, with D possibly being TRBD1 (5 bases). V was clipped by 0 bases and J by 6 bases, with 14 bases between them. The CDR3 contains 15 residues. Germline-derived CDR1 and CDR2 are LGHNA and YNFKEQ.

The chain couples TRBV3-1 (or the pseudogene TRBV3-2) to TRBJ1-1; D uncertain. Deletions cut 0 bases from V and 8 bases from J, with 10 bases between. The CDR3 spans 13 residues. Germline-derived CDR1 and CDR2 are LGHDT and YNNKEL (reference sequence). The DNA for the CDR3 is TGTGCCAGCAGCCAAGATGCCGGTCGGGAAGCTTTCTTT. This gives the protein CASSQDAGREAFF.

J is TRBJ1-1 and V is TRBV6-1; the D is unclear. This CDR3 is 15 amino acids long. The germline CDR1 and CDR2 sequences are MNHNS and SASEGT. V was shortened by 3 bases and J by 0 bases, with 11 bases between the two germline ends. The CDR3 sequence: CASSDSVRMNTEAFF. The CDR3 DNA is TGTGCCAGCAGTGACAGCGTCCGGATGAACACTGAAGCTTTCTTT.

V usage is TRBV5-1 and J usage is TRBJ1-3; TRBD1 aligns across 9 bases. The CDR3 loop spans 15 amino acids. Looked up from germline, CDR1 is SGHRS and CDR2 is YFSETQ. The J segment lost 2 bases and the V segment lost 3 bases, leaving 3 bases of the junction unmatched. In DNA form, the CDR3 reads TGCGCCAGCAGCTGGGGACAGGGTGCTGGAAACACCATATATTTT. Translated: CASSWGQGAGNTIYF.

CDR3 residues: CSARQGPYEQYF. As DNA, the CDR3 is TGCAGCGCCAGACAGGGACCCTACGAGCAGTACTTC. This chain uses TRBV29-1 with TRBJ2-7; 7 nucleotides match TRBD1. CDR1 is SQVTM, CDR2 ANQGSEA, per germline. There are 12 residues in the CDR3. The V gene end was trimmed by 7 bases and the J gene end by 2 bases; junction bases not matched to a gene: 5.

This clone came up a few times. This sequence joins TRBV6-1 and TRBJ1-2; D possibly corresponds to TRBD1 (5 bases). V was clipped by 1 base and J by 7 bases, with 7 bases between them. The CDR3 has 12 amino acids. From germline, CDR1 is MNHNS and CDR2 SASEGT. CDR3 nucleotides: TGTGCCAGCAGTGAAGGACAGTTTGGCTACACCTTC. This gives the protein CASSEGQFGYTF.

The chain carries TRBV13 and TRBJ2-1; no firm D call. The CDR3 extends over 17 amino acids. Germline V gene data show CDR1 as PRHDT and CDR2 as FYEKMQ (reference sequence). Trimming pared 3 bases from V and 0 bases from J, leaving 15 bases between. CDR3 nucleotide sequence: TGTGCCAGCAGCTTCCAGACTTCGATCAGCTCCTACAATGAGCAGTTCTTC. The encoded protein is CASSFQTSISSYNEQFF.

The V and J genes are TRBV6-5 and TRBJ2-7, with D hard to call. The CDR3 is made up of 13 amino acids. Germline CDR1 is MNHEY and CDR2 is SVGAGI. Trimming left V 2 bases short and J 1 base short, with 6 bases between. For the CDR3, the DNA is TGTGCCAGCAGTTACCGCGGATCCTACGAGCAGTACTTC. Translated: CASSYRGSYEQYF.

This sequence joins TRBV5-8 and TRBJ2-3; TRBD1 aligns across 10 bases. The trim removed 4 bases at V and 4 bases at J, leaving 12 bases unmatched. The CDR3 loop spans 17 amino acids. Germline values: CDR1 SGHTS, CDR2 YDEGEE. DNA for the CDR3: TGTGCCAGCAGCCACCGACCGACAGGGGGCCAGGCAGATACGCAGTATTTT. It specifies CASSHRPTGGQADTQYF. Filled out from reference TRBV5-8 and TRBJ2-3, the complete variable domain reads EAGVTQSPTHLIKTRGQQATLRCSPISGHTSVYWYQQALGLGLQFLLWYDEGEERNRGNFPPRFSGRQFPNYSSELNVNALELEDSALYLCASSHRPTGGQADTQYFGPGTRLTVL.

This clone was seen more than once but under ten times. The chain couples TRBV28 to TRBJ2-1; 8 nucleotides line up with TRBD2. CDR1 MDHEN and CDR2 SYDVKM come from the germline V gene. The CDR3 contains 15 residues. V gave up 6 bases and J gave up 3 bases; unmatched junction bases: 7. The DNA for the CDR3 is TGTGCCAGCAGCTCAGCGGGAGCATTCTACAATGAGCAGTTCTTC. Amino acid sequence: CASSSAGAFYNEQFF.

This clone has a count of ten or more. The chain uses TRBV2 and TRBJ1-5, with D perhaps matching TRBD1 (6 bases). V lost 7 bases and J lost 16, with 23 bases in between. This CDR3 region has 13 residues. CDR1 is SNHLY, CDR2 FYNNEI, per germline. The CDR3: CASTVISGAPGHF. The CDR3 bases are TGTGCCAGCACAGTTATATCAGGGGCCCCGGGACATTTT.

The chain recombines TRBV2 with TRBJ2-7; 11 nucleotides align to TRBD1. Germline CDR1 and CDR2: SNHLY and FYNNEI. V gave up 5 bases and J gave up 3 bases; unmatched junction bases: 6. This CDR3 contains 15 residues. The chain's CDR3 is CASSKGTGGHYEQYF. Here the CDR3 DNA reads TGTGCCAGCAGTAAAGGGACAGGGGGGCACTACGAGCAGTACTTC. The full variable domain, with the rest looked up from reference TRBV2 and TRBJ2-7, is EPEVTQTPSHQVTQMGQEVILRCVPISNHLYFYWYRQILGQKVEFLVSFYNNEISEKSEIFDDQFSVERPDGSNFTLKIRSTKLEDSAMYFCASSKGTGGHYEQYFGPGTRLTVT.

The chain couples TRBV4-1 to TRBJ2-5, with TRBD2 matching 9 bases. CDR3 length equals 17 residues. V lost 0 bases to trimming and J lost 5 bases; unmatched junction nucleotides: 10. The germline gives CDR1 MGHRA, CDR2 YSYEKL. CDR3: CASSQDRLAGLGETQYF. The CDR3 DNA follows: TGCGCCAGCAGCCAAGATAGGCTAGCGGGGCTGGGGGAGACCCAGTACTTC.

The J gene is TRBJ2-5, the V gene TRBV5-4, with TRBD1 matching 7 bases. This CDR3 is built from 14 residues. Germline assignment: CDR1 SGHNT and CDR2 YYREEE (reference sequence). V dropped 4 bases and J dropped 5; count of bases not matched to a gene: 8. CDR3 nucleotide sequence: TGTGCCAGCAGCCCCAGGGGGTTGGAGGAGACCCAGTACTTC. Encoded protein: CASSPRGLEETQYF.

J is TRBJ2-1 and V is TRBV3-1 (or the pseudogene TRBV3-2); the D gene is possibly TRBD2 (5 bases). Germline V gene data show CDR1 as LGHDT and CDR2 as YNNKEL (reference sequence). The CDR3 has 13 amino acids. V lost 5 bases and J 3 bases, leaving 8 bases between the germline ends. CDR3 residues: CASSRGFYNEQFF. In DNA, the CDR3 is TGTGCCAGCAGCAGAGGGTTCTACAATGAGCAGTTCTTC.

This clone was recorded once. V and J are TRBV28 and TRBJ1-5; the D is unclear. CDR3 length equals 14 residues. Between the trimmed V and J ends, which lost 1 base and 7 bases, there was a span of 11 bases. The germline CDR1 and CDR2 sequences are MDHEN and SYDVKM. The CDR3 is CASSLSGTRQPQHF. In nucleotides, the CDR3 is TGTGCCAGCAGTTTATCAGGAACGAGACAGCCCCAGCATTTT. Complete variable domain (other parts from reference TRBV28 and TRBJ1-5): DVKVTQSSRYLVKRTGEKVFLECVQDMDHENMFWYRQDPGLGLRLIYFSYDVKMKEKGDIPEGYSVSREKKERFSLILESASTNQTSMYLCASSLSGTRQPQHFGDGTRLSIL.

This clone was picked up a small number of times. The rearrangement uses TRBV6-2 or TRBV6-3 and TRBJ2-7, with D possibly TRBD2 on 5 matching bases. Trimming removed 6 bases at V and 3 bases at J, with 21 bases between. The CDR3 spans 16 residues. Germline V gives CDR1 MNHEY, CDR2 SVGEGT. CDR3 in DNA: TGTGCCAGCAGCCCTGGACGATTTGCGGGTGGCTACGAGCAGTACTTC. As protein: CASSPGRFAGGYEQYF.

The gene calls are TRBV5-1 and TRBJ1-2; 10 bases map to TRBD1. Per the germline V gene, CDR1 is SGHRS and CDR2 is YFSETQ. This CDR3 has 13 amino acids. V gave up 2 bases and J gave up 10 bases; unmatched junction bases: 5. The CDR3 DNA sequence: TGCGCCAGCAGCTTTGGAGGACAGGGGGACTACACCTTC. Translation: CASSFGGQGDYTF.

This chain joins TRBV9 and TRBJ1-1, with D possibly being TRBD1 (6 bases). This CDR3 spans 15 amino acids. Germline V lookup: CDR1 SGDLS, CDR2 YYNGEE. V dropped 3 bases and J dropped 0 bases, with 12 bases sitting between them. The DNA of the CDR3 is TGTGCCAGCAGCGCCGGGACAAGTATGAACACTGAAGCTTTCTTT. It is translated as CASSAGTSMNTEAFF.

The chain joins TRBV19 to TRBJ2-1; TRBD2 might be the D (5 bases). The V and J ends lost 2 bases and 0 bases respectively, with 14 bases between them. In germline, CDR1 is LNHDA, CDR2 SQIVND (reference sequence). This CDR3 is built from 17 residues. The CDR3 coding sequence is TGTGCCAGTAGTATACTCACCGCGGGTTCCTCCTACAATGAGCAGTTCTTC. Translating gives CASSILTAGSSYNEQFF.

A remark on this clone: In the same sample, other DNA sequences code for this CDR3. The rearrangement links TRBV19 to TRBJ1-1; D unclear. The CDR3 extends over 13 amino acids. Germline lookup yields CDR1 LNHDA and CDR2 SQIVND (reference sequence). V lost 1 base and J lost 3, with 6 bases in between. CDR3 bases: TGTGCCAGTAGTATAGCCGGGGACACTGAAGCTTTCTTT. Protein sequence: CASSIAGDTEAFF.

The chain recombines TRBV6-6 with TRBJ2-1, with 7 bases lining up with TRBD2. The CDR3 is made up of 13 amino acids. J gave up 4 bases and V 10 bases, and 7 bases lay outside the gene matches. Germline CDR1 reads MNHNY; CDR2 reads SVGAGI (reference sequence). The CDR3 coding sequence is TGTGCCACCTCGAGCGGGGCTTACAATGAGCAGTTCTTC. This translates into CATSSGAYNEQFF.

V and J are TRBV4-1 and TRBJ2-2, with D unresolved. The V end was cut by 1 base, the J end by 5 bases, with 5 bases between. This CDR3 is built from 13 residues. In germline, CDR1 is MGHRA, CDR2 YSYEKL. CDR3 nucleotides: TGCGCCAGCAGCCAAGCCCTGACCGGGGAGCTGTTTTTT. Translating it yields CASSQALTGELFF.

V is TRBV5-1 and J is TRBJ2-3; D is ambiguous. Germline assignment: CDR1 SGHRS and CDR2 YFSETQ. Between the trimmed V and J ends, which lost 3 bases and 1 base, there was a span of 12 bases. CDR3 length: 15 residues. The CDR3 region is CASSSLLAGTDTQYF. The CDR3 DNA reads TGCGCCAGCAGCTCTTTGTTGGCGGGCACAGATACGCAGTATTTT.

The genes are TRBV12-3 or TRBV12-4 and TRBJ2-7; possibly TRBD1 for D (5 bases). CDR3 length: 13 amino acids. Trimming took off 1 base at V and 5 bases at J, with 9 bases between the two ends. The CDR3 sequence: CASSLGQIHEQYF. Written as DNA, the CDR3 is TGTGCCAGCAGTTTAGGACAGATCCACGAGCAGTACTTC.

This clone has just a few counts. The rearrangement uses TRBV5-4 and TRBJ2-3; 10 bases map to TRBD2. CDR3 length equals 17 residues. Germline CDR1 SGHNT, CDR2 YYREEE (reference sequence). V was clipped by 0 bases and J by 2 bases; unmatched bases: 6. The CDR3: CASSLGLAGVSTDTQYF. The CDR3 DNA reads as TGTGCCAGCAGCTTGGGCCTAGCGGGGGTCTCCACAGATACGCAGTATTTT. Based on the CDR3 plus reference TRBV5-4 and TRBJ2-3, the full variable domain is ETGVTQSPTHLIKTRGQQVTLRCSSQSGHNTVSWYQQALGQGPQFIFQYYREEENGRGNFPPRFSGLQFPNYSSELNVNALELDDSALYLCASSLGLAGVSTDTQYFGPGTRLTVL.

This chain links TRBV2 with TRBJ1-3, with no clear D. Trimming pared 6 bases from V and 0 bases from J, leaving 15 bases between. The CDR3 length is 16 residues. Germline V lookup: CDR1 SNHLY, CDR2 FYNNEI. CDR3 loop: CASSAGSLSSGNTIYF. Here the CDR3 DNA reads TGTGCCAGCAGCGCCGGGTCGTTAAGCTCTGGAAACACCATATATTTT.

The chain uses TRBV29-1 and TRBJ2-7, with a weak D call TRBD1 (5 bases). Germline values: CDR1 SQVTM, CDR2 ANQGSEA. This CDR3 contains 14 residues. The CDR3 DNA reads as TGCACCTCTAGGGGATCACGAGGACCCTACGAGCAGTACTTC. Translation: CTSRGSRGPYEQYF.

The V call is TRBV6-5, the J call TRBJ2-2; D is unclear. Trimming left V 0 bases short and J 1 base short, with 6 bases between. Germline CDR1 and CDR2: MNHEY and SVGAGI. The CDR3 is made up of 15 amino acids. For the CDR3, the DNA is TGTGCCAGCAGTTACTCGCCCAGGAACACCGGGGAGCTGTTTTTT. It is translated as CASSYSPRNTGELFF.